This paragraph covers one T cell receptor beta chain sequence. These data come from a study of identical twins. A universal primer site came from template switching; cDNA carried unique molecular identifiers. Each CDR3 protein gets one entry after TCRdb re-called the 5' RACE reads with MiXCR. The profile covers about 690,000 distinct CDR3 sequences, with 5.5% to 6.5% appearing a single time and approximately 2% taken by the ten largest. Germline CDR1 reads DFQATT; CDR2 reads SNEGSKA (reference sequence). V lost 8 bases to trimming and J lost 2 bases, with 15 bases between them. There are 13 residues in the CDR3.

The chain carries TRBV20-1 and TRBJ1-2; D is perhaps TRBD1 (6 bases). This TCR was sampled from a man aged 18 to 30 in good health. Sequencing was done on a sample of naive T cells sorted from blood. The CDR3 region is CSTYTGINYGYTF. The CDR3 region has the DNA TGCAGTACCTACACAGGGATCAACTATGGCTACACCTTC.